The 27 T cell receptor beta chains listed next were all sequenced from one sample in a study of technical replicates of blood from several donors. Only in-frame clones appear in the TCRdb table, and some are missing; sequencing was by immunoSEQ multiplex PCR. The sample consists of 70,000 to 95,000 clones, approximately 94% of them appearing once. Source material: T cells isolated from PBMCs. These receptors originate from a human donor in good health.

This clone was counted a single time. V is TRBV6-1 and J is TRBJ2-1, with a possible D match to TRBD1 (7 bases). V was pared by 1 base and J by 6 bases, with 13 bases between. From germline, CDR1 is MNHNS and CDR2 SASEGT. This CDR3 region has 15 residues. The CDR3 region has the DNA TGTGCCAGCAGTGAAGGTACTCAGGGGGGCAATGAGCAGTTCTTC. It is translated as CASSEGTQGGNEQFF.

The chain is built from TRBV5-1 and TRBJ2-7; 10 nucleotides align to TRBD1. Trimming removed 4 bases from V and 5 bases from J; junction bases left unmatched: 6. The CDR3 covers 14 residues. CDR1 is SGHRS and CDR2 is YFSETQ in the germline V gene. The DNA for the CDR3 is TGCGCCAGCAGCATCGGGACAGGGGCCAACGAGCAGTACTTC. This translates into CASSIGTGANEQYF.

This clone was observed once. The rearrangement uses TRBV9 and TRBJ2-1, with TRBD2 matching 7 bases. The CDR3 extends over 15 amino acids. Trimming at V came to 5 bases and at J to 9 bases, leaving 14 bases not matched to a gene. Germline V CDR1 and CDR2: SGDLS, YYNGEE. CDR3 loop: CASRGSGFSLGEQFF. The CDR3 region has the DNA TGTGCCAGCAGAGGTAGCGGGTTTAGTTTGGGTGAGCAGTTCTTC.

V is TRBV4-1 and J is TRBJ2-1; TRBD2 is a possible D gene (5 bases). Per germline, CDR1 MGHRA and CDR2 YSYEKL. V was shortened by 1 base and J by 5 bases, with 9 bases between the two germline ends. The CDR3 spans 14 residues. CDR3 sequence reads: CASSQVQRNNEQFF. In DNA, the CDR3 is TGCGCCAGCAGCCAAGTGCAGCGGAACAATGAGCAGTTCTTC.

This chain links TRBV11-2 with TRBJ1-2; 9 bases agree with TRBD1. Germline values: CDR1 SGHAT, CDR2 FQNNGV. CDR3 length equals 13 residues. The ends lost 9 bases at V and 1 base at J; junction bases unmatched: 3. CDR3 in amino acids: CASRQGGNYGYTF. CDR3 DNA sequence: TGTGCCAGTCGACAGGGGGGTAACTATGGCTACACCTTC.

The sample holds a few counts of this clone. This chain connects TRBV15 to TRBJ1-2; 9 bases map to TRBD1. The germline V gene encodes CDR1 LNHNV and CDR2 YYDKDF (reference sequence). This CDR3 region has 13 residues. Losses at the gene ends were 1 base for V and 12 bases for J; bases not matched to a gene: 6. The CDR3 region is CATSRGRDRADTF. CDR3 in DNA: TGTGCCACCAGCAGAGGACGGGACAGGGCGGACACCTTC.

The chain joins TRBV27 to TRBJ2-5; D may be TRBD2 (5 bases). The V gene's germline CDR1 is MNHEY and CDR2 SMNVEV (reference sequence). Trimming removed 5 bases from V and 5 bases from J, with 12 bases in between. The CDR3 is 13 residues long. DNA of the CDR3: TGTGCCAGCAGTCCCCGGCAGCGGGAGACCCAGTACTTC. As protein: CASSPRQRETQYF.

The genes are TRBV6-1 and TRBJ2-7; TRBD2 matches at 10 bases. Trimming took 4 bases from V and 2 from J; bases not matched to a gene: 8. There are 16 residues in the CDR3. CDR1 is MNHNS and CDR2 is SASEGT in the germline V gene. The CDR3 nucleotides read TGTGCCAGCAGTGCGCTAGCGGGAGAAGTTCCCTACGAGCAGTACTTC. Its protein is CASSALAGEVPYEQYF.

This clone was found once. The chain combines TRBV6-5 with TRBJ2-7, with D maybe TRBD2 (6 bases). The germline V and J ends were trimmed by 0 bases and 4 bases, with 13 bases remaining between them. CDR1 MNHEY and CDR2 SVGAGI come from the germline V gene. The CDR3 sequence is 15 residues long. CDR3 residues: CASSYSGSGRYEQYF. The CDR3 bases are TGTGCCAGCAGTTACTCGGGATCCGGGAGATACGAGCAGTACTTC.

The CDR3 sequence is CASSLTPGQGTESNQPQHF. For the CDR3, the DNA is TGTGCCAGCAGCTTGACTCCGGGACAGGGGACGGAGAGCAATCAGCCCCAGCATTTT. This chain uses TRBV7-9 with TRBJ1-5, with 10 positions matching TRBD1. CDR1 SEHNR and CDR2 FQNEAQ come from the germline V gene (reference sequence). The CDR3 covers 19 residues. The trim removed 3 bases at V and 1 base at J, leaving 12 bases unmatched.

This chain uses TRBV5-1 with TRBJ1-1, with no clear D. Trimming stripped 0 bases from V and 0 bases from J, with 12 bases between. The CDR3 extends over 16 amino acids. Germline assignment: CDR1 SGHRS and CDR2 YFSETQ. The CDR3 reads CASSLGARSLNTEAFF. The CDR3 coding sequence is TGCGCCAGCAGCTTGGGGGCCCGGTCTTTGAACACTGAAGCTTTCTTT.

The CDR3 is CASSLSWAGTEAFF. The CDR3 DNA reads TGTGCCAGCAGTTTAAGTTGGGCGGGCACTGAAGCTTTCTTT. This sequence joins TRBV28 and TRBJ1-1; D is unresolved. In germline, CDR1 is MDHEN, CDR2 SYDVKM. The germline V and J ends were trimmed by 2 bases and 4 bases, with 11 bases remaining between them. This CDR3 spans 14 amino acids.

The chain employs TRBV6-5 and TRBJ2-5, with a weak D call TRBD2 (6 bases). The J call may be wrong; the DNA end is better matched by TRBJ2-7. The CDR3 totals 14 residues. The germline gives CDR1 MNHEY, CDR2 SVGAGI. The CDR3 is CASSYSSGSYEQYF. The DNA for the CDR3 is TGTGCCAGCAGTTACTCTAGCGGTTCCTACGAGCAGTACTTC.

V and J are TRBV9 and TRBJ2-1; 9 nucleotides agree with TRBD2. Germline V lookup: CDR1 SGDLS, CDR2 YYNGEE. The CDR3 totals 15 residues. Trimming at V came to 3 bases and at J to 9 bases, leaving 10 bases not matched to a gene. The CDR3 sequence: CASSAGGSGRSEQFF. In DNA, the CDR3 is TGTGCCAGCAGCGCGGGGGGGAGCGGGAGGTCTGAGCAGTTCTTC.

This chain uses TRBV28 with TRBJ1-2; the D is unclear. Germline-derived CDR1 and CDR2 are MDHEN and SYDVKM. The CDR3 covers 12 residues. Trimming removed 6 bases from V and 2 bases from J, with 7 bases in between. This chain's CDR3 is CASRRQNYGYTF. CDR3 nucleotide sequence: TGTGCCAGCAGGAGGCAGAACTATGGCTACACCTTC.

The rearrangement joins TRBV28 to TRBJ1-1; D might be TRBD1 (5 bases). The CDR3 spans 13 residues. V dropped 6 bases and J dropped 10 bases, with 18 bases sitting between them. The germline V gene has CDR1 MDHEN and CDR2 SYDVKM. This CDR3 reads CASSIPGIIGAFF. As DNA, the CDR3 is TGTGCCAGCAGCATTCCAGGGATTATTGGAGCTTTCTTT. The full variable domain, with the rest looked up from reference TRBV28 and TRBJ1-1, is DVKVTQSSRYLVKRTGEKVFLECVQDMDHENMFWYRQDPGLGLRLIYFSYDVKMKEKGDIPEGYSVSREKKERFSLILESASTNQTSMYLCASSIPGIIGAFFGQGTRLTVV.

The chain joins TRBV5-6 to TRBJ2-7; D remains ambiguous. V shed 0 bases and J shed 0 bases, with 10 bases lying between them. The CDR3 is made up of 15 amino acids. Germline V gene lookup returns CDR1 SGHDT and CDR2 YYEEEE. The CDR3 DNA follows: TGTGCCAGCAGCTTGGTACAGTCGAGCTCCTACGAGCAGTACTTC. This sequence encodes CASSLVQSSSYEQYF.

J is TRBJ2-1 and V is TRBV28; the D gene is possibly TRBD2 (5 bases). The germline V and J ends were trimmed by 1 base and 4 bases, with 8 bases remaining between them. Germline lookup yields CDR1 MDHEN and CDR2 SYDVKM. The CDR3 spans 14 residues. Here the CDR3 DNA reads TGTGCCAGCAGTTTATCGGGGAAGTACAATGAGCAGTTCTTC. It codes for CASSLSGKYNEQFF.

The rearrangement joins TRBV27 to TRBJ2-7, with D perhaps matching TRBD1 (5 bases). V lost 2 bases and J 0 bases, leaving 14 bases between the germline ends. Germline CDR1 and CDR2: MNHEY and SMNVEV (reference sequence). This CDR3 has 16 residues. CDR3 bases: TGTGCCAGCAGTTTACGAGACAGTCTTGGCTCCTACGAGCAGTACTTC. Translated, it gives CASSLRDSLGSYEQYF.

The chain couples TRBV12-5 to TRBJ2-2; 7 nucleotides line up with TRBD1. V lost 0 bases to trimming and J lost 5 bases; unmatched junction nucleotides: 9. Germline V gene data show CDR1 as LGHNT and CDR2 as FRNRAP. The CDR3 spans 17 residues. Here the CDR3 DNA reads TGTGCTAGTGGTTTGGTACTTCGGCAGGGGGAGACCGGGGAGCTGTTTTTT. It specifies CASGLVLRQGETGELFF.

This clone has only one observation. The gene calls are TRBV19 and TRBJ1-5; D might be TRBD1 (6 bases). V was shortened by 3 bases and J by 1 base, with 13 bases between the two germline ends. From germline, CDR1 is LNHDA and CDR2 SQIVND (reference sequence). CDR3 length: 16 residues. The chain's CDR3 is CASSIGGAWSNQPQHF. CDR3 sequence (DNA): TGTGCCAGTAGTATTGGGGGGGCGTGGAGCAATCAGCCCCAGCATTTT.

The rearrangement uses TRBV6-1 and TRBJ2-7; TRBD2 might be the D (5 bases). The CDR3 length is 13 residues. Trimming took 6 bases from V and 7 from J, leaving 16 bases between them. Germline lookup yields CDR1 MNHNS and CDR2 SASEGT. This CDR3 reads CASSLEAGGEQYF. In DNA, the CDR3 is TGTGCCAGCAGCCTGGAGGCAGGAGGAGAGCAGTACTTC.

V usage is TRBV2 and J usage is TRBJ2-7; 7 nucleotides match TRBD2. J was trimmed by 3 bases and V by 7 bases; bases with no gene match: 15. Germline-derived CDR1 and CDR2 are SNHLY and FYNNEI. CDR3 size: 16 residues. DNA for the CDR3: TGTGCCAGCACCTCTGGTGGGGGGACTAAACTCTACGAGCAGTACTTC. Its protein product is CASTSGGGTKLYEQYF. The full variable domain, completed using reference TRBV2 and TRBJ2-7, is EPEVTQTPSHQVTQMGQEVILRCVPISNHLYFYWYRQILGQKVEFLVSFYNNEISEKSEIFDDQFSVERPDGSNFTLKIRSTKLEDSAMYFCASTSGGGTKLYEQYFGPGTRLTVT.

V gene TRBV4-1 combines with J gene TRBJ2-7, with D uncertain. The germline V and J ends were trimmed by 0 bases and 0 bases, with 15 bases remaining between them. The CDR3 contains 17 residues. Germline V gene sequence: CDR1 MGHRA, CDR2 YSYEKL. The CDR3 region has the DNA TGCGCCAGCAGCCAAGAGGGTTCGTACGGGTTCTCCTACGAGCAGTACTTC. Its translation is CASSQEGSYGFSYEQYF.

As DNA, the CDR3 is TGCGCCAGCAGCCCACCCATGGACAGGATCAGATCCGAGCAGTACTTC. Its translation is CASSPPMDRIRSEQYF. The chain recombines TRBV4-1 with TRBJ2-7; 7 bases match TRBD1. Germline CDR1 reads MGHRA; CDR2 reads YSYEKL. The junction had 15 bases not matched to a gene; V was cut back by 4 bases and J by 6 bases. The CDR3 spans 16 residues.

The chain combines TRBV7-9 with TRBJ2-3, with a weak D call TRBD2 (6 bases). CDR3 length: 13 residues. Trimming shortened V by 6 bases and J by 3 bases, and 10 bases separated the two germline ends. Germline V lookup: CDR1 SEHNR, CDR2 FQNEAQ (reference sequence). The CDR3 loop is CASSRSGTDTQYF. DNA of the CDR3: TGTGCCAGCAGTCGCAGCGGGACAGATACGCAGTATTTT.

The chain joins TRBV2 to TRBJ2-2; 11 bases agree with TRBD1. Germline V gene lookup returns CDR1 SNHLY and CDR2 FYNNEI. This CDR3 has 15 residues. Trimming cost V 7 bases and J 6 bases; bases outside gene matches: 7. The CDR3 nucleotides are TGTGCCAGCACGAGAAGGACAGGGGGCCCCGGGGAGCTGTTTTTT. Translated, it gives CASTRRTGGPGELFF. The variable domain in full, with the rest retrieved from reference TRBV2 and TRBJ2-2, is EPEVTQTPSHQVTQMGQEVILRCVPISNHLYFYWYRQILGQKVEFLVSFYNNEISEKSEIFDDQFSVERPDGSNFTLKIRSTKLEDSAMYFCASTRRTGGPGELFFGEGSRLTVL.